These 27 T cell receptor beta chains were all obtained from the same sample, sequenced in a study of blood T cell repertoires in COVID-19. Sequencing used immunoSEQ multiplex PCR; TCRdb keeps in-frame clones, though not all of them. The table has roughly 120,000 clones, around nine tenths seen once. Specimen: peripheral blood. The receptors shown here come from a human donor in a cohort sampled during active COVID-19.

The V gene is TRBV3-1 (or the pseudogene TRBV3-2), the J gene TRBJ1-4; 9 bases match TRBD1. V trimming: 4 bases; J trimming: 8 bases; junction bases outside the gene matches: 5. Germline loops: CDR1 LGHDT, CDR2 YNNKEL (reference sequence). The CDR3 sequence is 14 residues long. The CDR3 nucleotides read TGTGCCAGCAGCCTAACAGGGGGCGAAGAAAAACTGTTTTTT. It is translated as CASSLTGGEEKLFF.

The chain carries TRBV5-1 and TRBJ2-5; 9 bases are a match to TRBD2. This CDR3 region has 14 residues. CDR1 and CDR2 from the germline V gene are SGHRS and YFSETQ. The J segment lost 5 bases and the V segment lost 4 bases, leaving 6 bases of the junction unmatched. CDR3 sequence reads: CASSPGAGGETQYF. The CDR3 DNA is TGCGCCAGCAGCCCGGGAGCGGGGGGTGAGACCCAGTACTTC. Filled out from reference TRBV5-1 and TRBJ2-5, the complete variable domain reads KAGVTQTPRYLIKTRGQQVTLSCSPISGHRSVSWYQQTPGQGLQFLFEYFSETQRNKGNFPGRFSGRQFSNSRSEMNVSTLELGDSALYLCASSPGAGGETQYFGPGTRLLVL.

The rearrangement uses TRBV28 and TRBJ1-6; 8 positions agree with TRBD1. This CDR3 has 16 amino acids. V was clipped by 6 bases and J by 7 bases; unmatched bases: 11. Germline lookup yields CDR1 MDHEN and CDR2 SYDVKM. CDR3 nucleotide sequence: TGTGCCAGCAGCTCCGGACAGGGCGCCCTCAATTCACCCCTCCACTTT. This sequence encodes CASSSGQGALNSPLHF.

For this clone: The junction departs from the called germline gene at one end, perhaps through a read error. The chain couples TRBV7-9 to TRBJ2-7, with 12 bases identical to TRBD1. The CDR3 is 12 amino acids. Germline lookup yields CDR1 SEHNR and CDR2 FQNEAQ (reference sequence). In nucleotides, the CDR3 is TGTGCCAGCAGCTCGGGACAGGGGGCGAGGAACTTC. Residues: CASSSGQGARNF.

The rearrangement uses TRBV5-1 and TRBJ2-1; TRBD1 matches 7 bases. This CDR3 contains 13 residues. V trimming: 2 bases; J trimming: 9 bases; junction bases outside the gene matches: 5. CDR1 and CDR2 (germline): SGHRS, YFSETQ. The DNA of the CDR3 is TGCGCCAGCAGCTTACAGGGGTCAGGTGAGCAGTTCTTC. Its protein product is CASSLQGSGEQFF. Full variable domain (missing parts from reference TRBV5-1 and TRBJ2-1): KAGVTQTPRYLIKTRGQQVTLSCSPISGHRSVSWYQQTPGQGLQFLFEYFSETQRNKGNFPGRFSGRQFSNSRSEMNVSTLELGDSALYLCASSLQGSGEQFFGPGTRLTVL.

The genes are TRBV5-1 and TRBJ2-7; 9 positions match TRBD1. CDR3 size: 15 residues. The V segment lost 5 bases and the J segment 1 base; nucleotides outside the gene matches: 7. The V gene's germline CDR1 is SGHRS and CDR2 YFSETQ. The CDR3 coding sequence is TGCGCCAGCAGACTTACAGGGGGCAGTTCCTACGAGCAGTACTTC. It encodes CASRLTGGSSYEQYF.

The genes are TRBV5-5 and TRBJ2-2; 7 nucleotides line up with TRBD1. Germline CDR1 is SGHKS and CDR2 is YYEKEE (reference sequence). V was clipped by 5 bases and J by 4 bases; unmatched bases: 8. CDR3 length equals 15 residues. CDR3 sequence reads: CASRNTGVRTGELFF. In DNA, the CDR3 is TGTGCCAGCAGAAATACAGGGGTTCGCACCGGGGAGCTGTTTTTT.

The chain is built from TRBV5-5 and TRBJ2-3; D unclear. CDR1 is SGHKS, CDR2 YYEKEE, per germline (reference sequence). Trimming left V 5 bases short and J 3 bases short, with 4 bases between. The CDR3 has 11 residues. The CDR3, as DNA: TGTGCCAGCAGGTTAACAGATACGCAGTATTTT. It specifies CASRLTDTQYF. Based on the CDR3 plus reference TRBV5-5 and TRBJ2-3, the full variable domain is DAGVTQSPTHLIKTRGQQVTLRCSPISGHKSVSWYQQVLGQGPQFIFQYYEKEERGRGNFPDRFSARQFPNYSSELNVNALLLGDSALYLCASRLTDTQYFGPGTRLTVL.

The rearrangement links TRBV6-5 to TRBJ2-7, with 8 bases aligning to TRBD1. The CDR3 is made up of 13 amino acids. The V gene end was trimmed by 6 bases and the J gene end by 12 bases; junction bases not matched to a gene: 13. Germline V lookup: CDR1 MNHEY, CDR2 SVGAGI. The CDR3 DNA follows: TGTGCCAGCAGAAAGGACAGGGTTGGCTCCACGTACTTC. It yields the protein CASRKDRVGSTYF.

Here the CDR3 DNA reads TGCAGCGCCGCCGGGGGGGCCCTTGGGGGGGCTGGCTACACCTTC. Residues: CSAAGGALGGAGYTF. V usage is TRBV29-1 and J usage is TRBJ1-2; TRBD1 might be the D (6 bases). Germline V gene data show CDR1 as SQVTM and CDR2 as ANQGSEA. V lost 7 bases, J lost 7 bases, and 25 bases lay in between. This CDR3 is built from 15 residues.

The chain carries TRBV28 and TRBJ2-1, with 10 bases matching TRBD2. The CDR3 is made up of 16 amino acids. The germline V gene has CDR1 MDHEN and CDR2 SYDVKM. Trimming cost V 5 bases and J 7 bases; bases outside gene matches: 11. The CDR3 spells CASSRTLAGVNNEQFF. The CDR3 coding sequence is TGTGCCAGCAGTCGAACCCTAGCGGGAGTTAATAATGAGCAGTTCTTC. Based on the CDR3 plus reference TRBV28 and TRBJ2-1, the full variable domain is DVKVTQSSRYLVKRTGEKVFLECVQDMDHENMFWYRQDPGLGLRLIYFSYDVKMKEKGDIPEGYSVSREKKERFSLILESASTNQTSMYLCASSRTLAGVNNEQFFGPGTRLTVL.

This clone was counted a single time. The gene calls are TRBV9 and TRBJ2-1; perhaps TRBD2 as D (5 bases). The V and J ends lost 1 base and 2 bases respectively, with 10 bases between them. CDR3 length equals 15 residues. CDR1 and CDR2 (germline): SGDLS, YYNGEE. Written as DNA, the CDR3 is TGTGCCAGCAGCGTATCCGGGAATGCCTACAATGAGCAGTTCTTC. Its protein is CASSVSGNAYNEQFF.

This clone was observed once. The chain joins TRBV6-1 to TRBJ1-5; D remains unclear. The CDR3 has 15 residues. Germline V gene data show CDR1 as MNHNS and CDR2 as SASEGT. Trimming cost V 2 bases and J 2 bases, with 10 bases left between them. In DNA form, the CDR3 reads TGTGCCAGCAGTGAATGGGGAGTGGGCAATCAGCCCCAGCATTTT. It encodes CASSEWGVGNQPQHF.

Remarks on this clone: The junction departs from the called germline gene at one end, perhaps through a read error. The CDR3 here is CASSLIAGLNNEQFF. The CDR3 nucleotides are TGTGCTAGCAGCTTAATCGCGGGGCTTAACAATGAGCAGTTCTTC. The chain employs TRBV7-7 and TRBJ2-1; possible D gene TRBD2, 6 bases. This CDR3 spans 15 amino acids. The germline gives CDR1 SSHAT, CDR2 FNYEAQ (reference sequence).

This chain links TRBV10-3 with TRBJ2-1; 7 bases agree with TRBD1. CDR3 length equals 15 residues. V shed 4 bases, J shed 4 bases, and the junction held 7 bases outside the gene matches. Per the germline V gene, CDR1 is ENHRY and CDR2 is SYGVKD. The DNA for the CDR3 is TGTGCCATCAGTGCTGACAGGGAAAGGTACAATGAGCAGTTCTTC. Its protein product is CAISADRERYNEQFF.

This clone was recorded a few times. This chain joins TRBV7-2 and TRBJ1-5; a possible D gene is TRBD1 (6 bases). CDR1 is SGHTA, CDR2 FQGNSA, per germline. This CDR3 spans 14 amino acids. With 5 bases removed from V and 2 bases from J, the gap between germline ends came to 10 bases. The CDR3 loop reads CASSRTVGNQPQHF. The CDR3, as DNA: TGTGCCAGCAGCCGGACAGTGGGCAATCAGCCCCAGCATTTT. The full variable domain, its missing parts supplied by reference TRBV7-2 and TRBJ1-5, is GAGVSQSPSNKVTEKGKDVELRCDPISGHTALYWYRQSLGQGLEFLIYFQGNSAPDKSGLPSDRFSAERTGGSVSTLTIQRTQQEDSAVYLCASSRTVGNQPQHFGDGTRLSIL.

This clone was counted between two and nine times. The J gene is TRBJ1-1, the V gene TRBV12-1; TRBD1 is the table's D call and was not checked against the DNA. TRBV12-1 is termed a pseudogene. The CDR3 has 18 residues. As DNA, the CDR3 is TGTGCCAGCAGCTTTGACCGATCGGACAGGGGCCTACACACTGAAGCTTTCTTT. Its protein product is CASSFDRSDRGLHTEAFF.

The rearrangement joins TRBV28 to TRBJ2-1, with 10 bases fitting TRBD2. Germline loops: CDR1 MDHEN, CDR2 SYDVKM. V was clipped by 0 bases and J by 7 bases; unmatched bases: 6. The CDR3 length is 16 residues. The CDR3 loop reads CASSLWASGSGNEQFF. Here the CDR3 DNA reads TGTGCCAGCAGTTTATGGGCTAGCGGGAGTGGTAATGAGCAGTTCTTC. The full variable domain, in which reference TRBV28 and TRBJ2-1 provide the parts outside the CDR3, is DVKVTQSSRYLVKRTGEKVFLECVQDMDHENMFWYRQDPGLGLRLIYFSYDVKMKEKGDIPEGYSVSREKKERFSLILESASTNQTSMYLCASSLWASGSGNEQFFGPGTRLTVL.

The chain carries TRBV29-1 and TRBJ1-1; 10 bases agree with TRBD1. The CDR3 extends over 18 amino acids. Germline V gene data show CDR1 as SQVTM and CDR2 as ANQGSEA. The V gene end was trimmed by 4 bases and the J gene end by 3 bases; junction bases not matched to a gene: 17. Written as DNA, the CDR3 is TGCAGCGTTGGTGCCAAATGGGGGACAGGGGCGTGGGACACTGAAGCTTTCTTT. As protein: CSVGAKWGTGAWDTEAFF.

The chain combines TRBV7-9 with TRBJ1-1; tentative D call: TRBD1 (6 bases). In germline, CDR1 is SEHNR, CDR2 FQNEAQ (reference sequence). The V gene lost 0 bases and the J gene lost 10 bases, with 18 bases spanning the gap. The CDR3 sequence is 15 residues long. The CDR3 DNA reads TGTGCCAGCAGCTTAGCGCTCGTGGGGGCGCAAGGAGCTTTCTTT. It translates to CASSLALVGAQGAFF.

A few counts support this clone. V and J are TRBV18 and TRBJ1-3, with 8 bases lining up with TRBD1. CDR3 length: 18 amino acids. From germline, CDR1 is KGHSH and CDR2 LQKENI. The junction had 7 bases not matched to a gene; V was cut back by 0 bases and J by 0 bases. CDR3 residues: CASSPPRQGLGSGNTIYF. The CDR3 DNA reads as TGTGCCAGCTCACCACCCCGACAGGGGCTGGGCTCTGGAAACACCATATATTTT.

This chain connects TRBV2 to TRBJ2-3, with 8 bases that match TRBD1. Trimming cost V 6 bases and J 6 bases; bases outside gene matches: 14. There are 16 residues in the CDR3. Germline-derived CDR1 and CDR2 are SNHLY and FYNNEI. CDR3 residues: CASRPPDRGHSDTQYF. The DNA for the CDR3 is TGTGCCAGCAGACCTCCTGACAGGGGCCACTCCGATACGCAGTATTTT.

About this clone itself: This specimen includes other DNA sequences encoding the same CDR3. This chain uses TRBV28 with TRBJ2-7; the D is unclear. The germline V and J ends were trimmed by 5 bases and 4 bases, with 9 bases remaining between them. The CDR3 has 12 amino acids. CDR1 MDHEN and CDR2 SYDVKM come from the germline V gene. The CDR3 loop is CASSSARYEQYF. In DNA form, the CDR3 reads TGTGCCAGCAGTAGCGCCCGGTACGAGCAGTACTTC. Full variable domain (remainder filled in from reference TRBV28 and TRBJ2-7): DVKVTQSSRYLVKRTGEKVFLECVQDMDHENMFWYRQDPGLGLRLIYFSYDVKMKEKGDIPEGYSVSREKKERFSLILESASTNQTSMYLCASSSARYEQYFGPGTRLTVT.

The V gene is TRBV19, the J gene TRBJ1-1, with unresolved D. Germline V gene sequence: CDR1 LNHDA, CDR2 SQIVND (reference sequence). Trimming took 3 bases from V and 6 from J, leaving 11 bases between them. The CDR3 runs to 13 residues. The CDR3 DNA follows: TGTGCCAGTAGTATGACCCGGGAGGCTGAAGCTTTCTTT. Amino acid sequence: CASSMTREAEAFF.

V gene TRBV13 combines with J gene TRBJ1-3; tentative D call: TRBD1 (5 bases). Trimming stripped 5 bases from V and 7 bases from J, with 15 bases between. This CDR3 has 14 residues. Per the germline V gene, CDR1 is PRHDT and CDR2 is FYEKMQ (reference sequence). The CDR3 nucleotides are TGTGCCAGCAGCCCCGGCGGGGGAAGGAACACCATATATTTT. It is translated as CASSPGGGRNTIYF.

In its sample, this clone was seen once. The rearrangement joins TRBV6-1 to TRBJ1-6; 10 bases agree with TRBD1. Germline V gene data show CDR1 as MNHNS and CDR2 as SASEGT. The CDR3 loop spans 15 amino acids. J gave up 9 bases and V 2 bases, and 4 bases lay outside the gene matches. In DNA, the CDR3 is TGTGCCAGCAGTGAACGACAGGGGGCGCGTTCACCCCTCCACTTT. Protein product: CASSERQGARSPLHF.

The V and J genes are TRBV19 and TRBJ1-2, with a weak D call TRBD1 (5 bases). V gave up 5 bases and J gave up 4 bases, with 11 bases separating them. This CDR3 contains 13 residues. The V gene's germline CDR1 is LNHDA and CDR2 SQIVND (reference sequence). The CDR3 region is CASSLQGLYGYTF. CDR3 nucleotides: TGTGCCAGTAGTCTTCAGGGACTCTATGGCTACACCTTC.